This T cell receptor (beta chain) was recovered during a study of blood T cells in healthy people across ages. Approximately 9 milliliters was the volume of peripheral blood drawn from each donor. As to this clonotype: Its cognate antigen is unknown.

V was trimmed by 0 bases and J by 0 bases, leaving 9 bases between them. The CDR3 length is 15 residues. CDR1 LNHNV and CDR2 YYDKDF come from the germline V gene (reference sequence). General study results and limits: The study could not conclusively compare naive and antigen-experienced cells, given its unsorted PBMCs. A greater number of naive CD4+ cells and higher diversity distinguished long-lived donors from aged donors.

Using a J-beta primer mix together with a sample-barcoded 5' primer, a second PCR was run for about 7 to 12 cycles. Each of the cDNA molecules was tagged by a template-switch adaptor with 12 random nucleotides. One entry per CDR3 protein results from TCRdb running MiXCR on the 5' RACE reads. This table holds approximately 1.5 million distinct CDR3 sequences, approximately 42% found once. The sequence derives from a woman aged 18-29 years in good health. Source material: blood. The rearrangement links TRBV15 to TRBJ2-7; D is uncertain. For the CDR3, the DNA is TGTGCCACCAGCAGAGATCGAAGCAACTCCTACGAGCAGTACTTC. Translating it yields CATSRDRSNSYEQYF.